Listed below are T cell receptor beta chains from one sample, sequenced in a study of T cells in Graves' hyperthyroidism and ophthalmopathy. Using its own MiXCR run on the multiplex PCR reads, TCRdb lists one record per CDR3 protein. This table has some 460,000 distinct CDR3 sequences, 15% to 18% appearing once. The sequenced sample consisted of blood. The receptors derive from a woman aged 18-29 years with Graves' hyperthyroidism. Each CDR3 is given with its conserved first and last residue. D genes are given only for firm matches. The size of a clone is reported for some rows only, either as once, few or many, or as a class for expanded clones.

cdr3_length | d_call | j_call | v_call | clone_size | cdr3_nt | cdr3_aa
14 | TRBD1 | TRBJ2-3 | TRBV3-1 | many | TGTGCCAGCAGCCGACAGGGTGCGGCAGATACGCAGTATTTT | CASSRQGAADTQYF
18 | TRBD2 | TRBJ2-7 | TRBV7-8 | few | TGTGCCAGCAGCTACAGACTAGCGGGAGCGCGGGGGAACTACGAGCAGTACTTC | CASSYRLAGARGNYEQYF
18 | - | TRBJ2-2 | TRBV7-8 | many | TGTGCCAGCAGCAGACTCCGGGGTGGGCGGGGGAACACCGGGGAGCTGTTTTTT | CASSRLRGGRGNTGELFF
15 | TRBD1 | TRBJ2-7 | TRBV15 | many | TGTGCCACCAGTCTGTGGCGGGACAGGTCCTACGAGCAGTACTTC | CATSLWRDRSYEQYF
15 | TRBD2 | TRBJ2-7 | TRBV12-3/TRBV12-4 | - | TGTGCCAGCAGTATACTCGGGGGGACTCTTTACGAGCAGTACTTC | CASSILGGTLYEQYF
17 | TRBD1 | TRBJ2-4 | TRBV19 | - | TGTGCCAGTAGTATAGATCCTGGGACAGGGGGCTGGGGCATTCAGTACTTC | CASSIDPGTGGWGIQYF
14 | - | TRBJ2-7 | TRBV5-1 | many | TGCGCCAGCAGCTTGGTAACAGTATCCTACGAGCAGTACTTC | CASSLVTVSYEQYF
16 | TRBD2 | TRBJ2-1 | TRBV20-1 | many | TGCAGTGCTAGAGTTTCCGGACTAGCGGGATACAATGAGCAGTTCTTC | CSARVSGLAGYNEQFF
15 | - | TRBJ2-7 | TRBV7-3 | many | TGTGCCAGCAGCCCTGGTAGTGGGGAATCCTACGAGCAGTACTTC | CASSPGSGESYEQYF
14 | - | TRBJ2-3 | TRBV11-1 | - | TGTGCCAGCAGCTCTTCGGTCGGTACAGATACGCAGTATTTT | CASSSSVGTDTQYF
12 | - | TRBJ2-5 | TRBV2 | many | TGTGCCAGCAGCCGGGTCGAAGAGACCCAGTACTTC | CASSRVEETQYF
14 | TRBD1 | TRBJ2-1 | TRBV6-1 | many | TGTGCCAGCAGTCGACAGGGCTCCTACAATGAGCAGTTCTTC | CASSRQGSYNEQFF
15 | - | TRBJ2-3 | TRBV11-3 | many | TGTGCCAGCAGCCGCGACAGTCTCAGCACAGATACGCAGTATTTT | CASSRDSLSTDTQYF
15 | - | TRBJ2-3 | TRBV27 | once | TGTGCCGGGTCGAAAAGGCAGGGGCACACAGATACGCAGTATTTT | CAGSKRQGHTDTQYF
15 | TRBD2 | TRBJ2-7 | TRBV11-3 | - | TGTGCCAGCAGCTTAGACGGCGGGAGGGCCGGGGAGCTGTACTTC | CASSLDGGRAGELYF
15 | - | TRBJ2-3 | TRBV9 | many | TGTGCCAGCAGCCCCCTGGGGACTAGCACAGATACGCAGTATTTT | CASSPLGTSTDTQYF
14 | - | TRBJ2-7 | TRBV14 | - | TGTGCCAGCAGCCAAGTCAGGGTACGGAACGAGCAGTACTTC | CASSQVRVRNEQYF
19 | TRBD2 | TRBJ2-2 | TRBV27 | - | TGTGCCAGCAGTTTATTAAGACTAGCGGGAGCTGGGAACACCGGGGAGCTGTTTTTT | CASSLLRLAGAGNTGELFF
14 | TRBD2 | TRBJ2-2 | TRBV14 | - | TGTGCCAGCAGGTCGGGACTAGCGGCCGGGGAGCTGTTTTTT | CASRSGLAAGELFF
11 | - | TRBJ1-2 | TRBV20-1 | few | TGCAGTGCTAGAGGACCCGATGGCTACACCTTC | CSARGPDGYTF
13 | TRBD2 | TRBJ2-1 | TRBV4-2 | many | TGTGCCAGCAGCCAGGTAGCGGGAGATGAGCAGTTCTTC | CASSQVAGDEQFF
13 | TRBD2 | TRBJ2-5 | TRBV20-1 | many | TGCAGTGCTGGGAGCGGGAGGGGGGAGACCCAGTACTTC | CSAGSGRGETQYF
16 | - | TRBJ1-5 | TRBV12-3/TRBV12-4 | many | TGTGCCAGCAGTGTTGGAAGGAGGGTAAGCAATCAGCCCCAGCATTTT | CASSVGRRVSNQPQHF